This T cell receptor (beta chain) was found in a study of OX40 agonist ivuxolimab in advanced cancers. Across the whole study: Patients treated during dose escalation were battling hepatocellular carcinoma, melanoma, renal cell or head and neck cancer. Notes on the study in general: The study found that CD8+ T cells averaged more expanded clones than CD4+. Which antigen the expanded peripheral T cells recognized is unknown.

This clone was detected only a few times. No antigen is known for it. Cycle 7 day 1, cycle 4 day 1, and baseline were the timepoints at which blood was sampled. Assay used: immunoSEQ multiplex PCR; TCRdb lists only in-frame clones, some missing. The sample carries around 60,000 clones, around 83% recorded once. V lost 6 bases, J lost 4 bases, and 8 bases stayed unmatched. Germline CDR1 is SNHLY and CDR2 is FYNNEI. The CDR3 loop spans 14 amino acids. This sequence was found in an adult with an advanced solid tumor such as melanoma, head and neck, liver or kidney cancer. The starting material was CD4+ or CD8+ T cells sorted from blood, obtained in a trial of the OX40 agonist ivuxolimab. The rearrangement uses TRBV2 and TRBJ1-1; 7 bases are shared with TRBD1. CDR3: CASSRQGEGTEAFF. CDR3 bases: TGTGCCAGCAGCCGACAGGGAGAGGGCACTGAAGCTTTCTTT.